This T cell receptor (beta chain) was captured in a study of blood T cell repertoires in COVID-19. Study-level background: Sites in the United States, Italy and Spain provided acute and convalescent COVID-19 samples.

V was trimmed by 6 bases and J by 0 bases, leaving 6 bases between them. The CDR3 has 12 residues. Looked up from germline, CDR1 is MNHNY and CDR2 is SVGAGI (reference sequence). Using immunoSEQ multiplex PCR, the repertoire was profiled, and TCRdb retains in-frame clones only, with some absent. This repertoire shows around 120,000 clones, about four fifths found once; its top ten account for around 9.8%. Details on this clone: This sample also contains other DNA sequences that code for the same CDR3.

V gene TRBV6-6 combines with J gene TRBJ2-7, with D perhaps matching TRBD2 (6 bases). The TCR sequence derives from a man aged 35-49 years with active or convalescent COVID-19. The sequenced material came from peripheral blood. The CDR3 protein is CASSGGSYEQYF. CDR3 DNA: TGTGCCAGCAGCGGGGGCTCCTACGAGCAGTACTTC.